This entry lists 22 T cell receptor beta chains sequenced from one sample in a study of radiation and T cells in renal cell carcinoma. Sequenced by immunoSEQ multiplex PCR; TCRdb stores in-frame clones only, minus some. The table has 160,000 or so clones, roughly 86% seen once. Described time point: blood 2 weeks post-SBRT. Stated treatment: 15 Gy SBRT to primary tumor, nephrectomy 4 weeks later. This specimen consisted of blood, obtained from a patient whose treatment included radiotherapy and nephrectomy. Source of these receptors: a woman aged 45-65 years with renal cell carcinoma.

The chain recombines TRBV4-2 with TRBJ2-2; D gene unclear. This CDR3 has 16 amino acids. Germline V gives CDR1 LGHNA, CDR2 YNFKEQ. Trimming removed 6 bases from V and 3 bases from J, with 17 bases in between. This chain's CDR3 is CASSPSPQSDTGELFF. The CDR3 DNA reads TGTGCCAGCAGTCCTTCACCCCAATCTGACACCGGGGAGCTGTTTTTT.

V and J are TRBV7-2 and TRBJ2-7, with TRBD2 matching over 11 bases. V dropped 1 base and J dropped 0; count of bases not matched to a gene: 2. Germline V lookup: CDR1 SGHTA, CDR2 FQGNSA. The CDR3 spans 16 residues. In DNA form, the CDR3 reads TGTGCCAGCAGCTTAGAGGGGACTAGCGGCTCCTACGAGCAGTACTTC. It is translated as CASSLEGTSGSYEQYF.

The chain has TRBV27 and TRBJ2-2; weak D call: TRBD1 (6 bases). Germline V CDR1 and CDR2: MNHEY, SMNVEV (reference sequence). The length of the CDR3 is 13 residues. Trimming shortened V by 6 bases and J by 7 bases, and 12 bases separated the two germline ends. CDR3 protein: CASSVRGSGELFF. The CDR3 coding sequence is TGTGCCAGCAGCGTAAGGGGGAGCGGGGAGCTGTTTTTT.

The chain has TRBV6-4 and TRBJ2-6; D may correspond to TRBD1 or TRBD2 (5 bases each). Between the trimmed V and J ends, which lost 6 bases and 1 base, there was a span of 16 bases. This CDR3 has 17 residues. Germline loops: CDR1 MRHNA, CDR2 SNTAGT. This CDR3 reads CASSQEGSRSGANVLTF. For the CDR3, the DNA is TGTGCCAGCAGCCAAGAGGGGAGTAGGTCTGGGGCCAACGTCCTGACTTTC.

This chain uses TRBV10-2 with TRBJ2-2, with 12 bases identical to TRBD2. This CDR3 is 18 amino acids long. The J segment lost 4 bases and the V segment lost 4 bases, leaving 10 bases of the junction unmatched. The germline V gene has CDR1 WSHSY and CDR2 SAAADI. CDR3 nucleotide sequence: TGCGCCAGCAGTGTGGCTAGCGGGGGGGCCGGGGTCACCGGGGAGCTGTTTTTT. Translated, it gives CASSVASGGAGVTGELFF.

The V and J genes are TRBV29-1 and TRBJ2-2; TRBD2 agrees at 10 bases. V shed 8 bases and J 6 bases; nucleotides not matched to a gene: 6. The CDR3 is 13 residues long. In germline, CDR1 is SQVTM, CDR2 ANQGSEA. DNA for the CDR3: TGCAGCATACTAGGGACTAGCGCCGGGGAGCTGTTTTTT. Translated: CSILGTSAGELFF.

The J gene is TRBJ1-1, the V gene TRBV9, with 10 bases fitting TRBD1. V was pared by 3 bases and J by 6 bases, with 2 bases of the junction left unmatched. Germline V gives CDR1 SGDLS, CDR2 YYNGEE. This CDR3 region has 13 residues. The CDR3 DNA reads TGTGCCAGCAGCGGAGGACAGGGGGCTGAAGCTTTCTTT. Translated: CASSGGQGAEAFF.

The V gene is TRBV5-1, the J gene TRBJ1-4; 7 bases fit TRBD1. The CDR3 runs 18 residues. Germline-derived CDR1 and CDR2 are SGHRS and YFSETQ. The trim removed 3 bases at V and 1 base at J, leaving 12 bases unmatched. The CDR3 sequence: CASSYTSGGLGTNEKLFF. The CDR3 DNA reads TGCGCCAGCAGCTATACGTCAGGGGGTCTAGGAACTAATGAAAAACTGTTTTTT.

The V gene is TRBV13, the J gene TRBJ2-3; 7 positions match TRBD1. This CDR3 spans 14 amino acids. Trimming took 3 bases from V and 4 from J; bases not matched to a gene: 4. Germline lookup yields CDR1 PRHDT and CDR2 FYEKMQ (reference sequence). CDR3 DNA: TGTGCCAGCAGCTTCGACAGGGTCCCAGATACGCAGTATTTT. Its protein is CASSFDRVPDTQYF.

This rearrangement joins TRBV2 to TRBJ2-3; no clear D gene. The V end was cut by 7 bases, the J end by 2 bases, with 10 bases between. Germline CDR1 is SNHLY and CDR2 is FYNNEI. The CDR3 length is 13 residues. The CDR3 sequence: CASKFSPTDTQYF. CDR3 DNA: TGTGCCAGCAAATTCTCCCCCACAGATACGCAGTATTTT.

This clone was detected only a few times. The chain joins TRBV6-5 to TRBJ2-7; 8 nucleotides align to TRBD1. Germline values: CDR1 MNHEY, CDR2 SVGAGI. The V gene end was trimmed by 7 bases and the J gene end by 5 bases; junction bases not matched to a gene: 7. The CDR3 is made up of 13 amino acids. DNA for the CDR3: TGTGCCAGCACCACAGACAGGGGTGACGAGCAGTACTTC. Amino acid sequence: CASTTDRGDEQYF.

The genes are TRBV29-1 and TRBJ2-1; the match to TRBD1 covers 9 bases. Looked up from germline, CDR1 is SQVTM and CDR2 is ANQGSEA. With 5 bases clipped from V and 0 bases from J, the junction kept 11 bases outside the gene matches. The CDR3 is 17 amino acids. As DNA, the CDR3 is TGCAGCGTTCCTTTAGGACAGGGGACGAGCTCCTACAATGAGCAGTTCTTC. Encoded protein: CSVPLGQGTSSYNEQFF.

As DNA, the CDR3 is TGTGTCTCTGGAGGGGTTTCTCATGAGCAGTTCTTC. It codes for CVSGGVSHEQFF. V is TRBV2 and J is TRBJ2-1; weak D call: TRBD2 (6 bases). The CDR3 loop spans 12 amino acids. Germline V lookup: CDR1 SNHLY, CDR2 FYNNEI.

The chain combines TRBV13 with TRBJ2-1; weak D call: TRBD2 (7 bases). The CDR3 runs to 15 residues. Germline V CDR1 and CDR2: PRHDT, FYEKMQ (reference sequence). Trimming took 2 bases from V and 16 from J, leaving 24 bases between them. CDR3 amino acids: CASSLYIFAGAIHFF. The CDR3 coding sequence is TGTGCCAGCAGCTTATACATTTTCGCGGGGGCTATCCATTTCTTC. The variable domain in full, completed from reference TRBV13 and TRBJ2-1, reads AAGVIQSPRHLIKEKRETATLKCYPIPRHDTVYWYQQGPGQDPQFLISFYEKMQSDKGSIPDRFSAQQFSDYHSELNMSSLELGDSALYFCASSLYIFAGAIHFFGPGTRLTVL.

This chain uses TRBV6-6 with TRBJ1-4; 8 nucleotides agree with TRBD1. There are 15 residues in the CDR3. Germline V gives CDR1 MNHNY, CDR2 SVGAGI (reference sequence). The J segment lost 2 bases and the V segment lost 5 bases, leaving 4 bases of the junction unmatched. CDR3 region: CASSKTGATNEKLFF. The CDR3 DNA reads as TGTGCCAGCAGTAAGACAGGGGCTACTAATGAAAAACTGTTTTTT.

This chain connects TRBV7-2 to TRBJ1-3; TRBD1 matches at 12 bases. Germline trimming cut 10 bases from V and 2 bases from J; bases unmatched to any gene: 9. Germline values: CDR1 SGHTA, CDR2 FQGNSA. The CDR3 sequence is 16 residues long. CDR3 loop: CATRSGTGGTGNTIYF. In nucleotides, the CDR3 is TGTGCCACCCGATCCGGGACAGGGGGCACTGGAAACACCATATATTTT.

The chain combines TRBV29-1 with TRBJ2-1, with D perhaps matching TRBD2 (7 bases). There are 11 residues in the CDR3. V was clipped by 6 bases and J by 8 bases, with 11 bases between them. CDR1 SQVTM and CDR2 ANQGSEA come from the germline V gene. The CDR3 is CSVGGAYEQFF. In DNA form, the CDR3 reads TGCAGCGTAGGGGGGGCCTATGAGCAGTTCTTC.

The chain combines TRBV30 with TRBJ1-4; no clear D gene. The germline CDR1 and CDR2 sequences are GTSNPN and SVGIG (reference sequence). The CDR3 totals 11 residues. V was trimmed by 5 bases and J by 4 bases, leaving 5 bases between them. CDR3 sequence: CAWFYNEKLFF. As DNA, the CDR3 is TGTGCCTGGTTTTATAATGAAAAACTGTTTTTT. Complete variable domain (other parts from reference TRBV30 and TRBJ1-4): SQTIHQWPATLVQPVGSPLSLECTVEGTSNPNLYWYRQAAGRGLQLLFYSVGIGQISSEVPQNLSASRPQDRQFILSSKKLLLSDSGFYLCAWFYNEKLFFGSGTQLSVL.

The chain carries TRBV19 and TRBJ1-3, with 9 nucleotides matching TRBD1. The CDR3 contains 14 residues. Germline trimming cut 7 bases from V and 4 bases from J; bases unmatched to any gene: 5. Germline-derived CDR1 and CDR2 are LNHDA and SQIVND (reference sequence). The CDR3 loop reads CASNTGGRGNTIYF. The CDR3 DNA reads as TGTGCCAGTAACACAGGGGGCAGGGGAAACACCATATATTTT.

The V gene is TRBV7-9, the J gene TRBJ2-5; D is tentatively TRBD1 or TRBD2 (6 bases each). The germline V and J ends were trimmed by 3 bases and 5 bases, with 16 bases remaining between them. The CDR3 has 15 residues. In germline, CDR1 is SEHNR, CDR2 FQNEAQ (reference sequence). The CDR3 DNA follows: TGTGCCAGCAGCTTCGGCGACAGGAGGGGCGAGACCCAGTACTTC. It encodes CASSFGDRRGETQYF.

The chain carries TRBV7-8 and TRBJ2-3; D ambiguous. With 1 base removed from V and 2 bases from J, the gap between germline ends came to 4 bases. CDR1 and CDR2 (germline): SGHVS, FQNEAQ. The CDR3 is 13 residues long. The CDR3 nucleotides are TGTGCCAGCAGCTTAGACCACACAGATACGCAGTATTTT. Amino acid sequence: CASSLDHTDTQYF.

The V and J genes are TRBV5-6 and TRBJ2-5, with 10 bases lining up with TRBD2. Trimming at V came to 4 bases and at J to 5 bases, leaving 8 bases not matched to a gene. The CDR3 has 15 amino acids. Per the germline V gene, CDR1 is SGHDT and CDR2 is YYEEEE. CDR3: CASSALAGAGETQYF. In DNA, the CDR3 is TGTGCCAGCAGCGCTCTAGCGGGGGCTGGGGAGACCCAGTACTTC.